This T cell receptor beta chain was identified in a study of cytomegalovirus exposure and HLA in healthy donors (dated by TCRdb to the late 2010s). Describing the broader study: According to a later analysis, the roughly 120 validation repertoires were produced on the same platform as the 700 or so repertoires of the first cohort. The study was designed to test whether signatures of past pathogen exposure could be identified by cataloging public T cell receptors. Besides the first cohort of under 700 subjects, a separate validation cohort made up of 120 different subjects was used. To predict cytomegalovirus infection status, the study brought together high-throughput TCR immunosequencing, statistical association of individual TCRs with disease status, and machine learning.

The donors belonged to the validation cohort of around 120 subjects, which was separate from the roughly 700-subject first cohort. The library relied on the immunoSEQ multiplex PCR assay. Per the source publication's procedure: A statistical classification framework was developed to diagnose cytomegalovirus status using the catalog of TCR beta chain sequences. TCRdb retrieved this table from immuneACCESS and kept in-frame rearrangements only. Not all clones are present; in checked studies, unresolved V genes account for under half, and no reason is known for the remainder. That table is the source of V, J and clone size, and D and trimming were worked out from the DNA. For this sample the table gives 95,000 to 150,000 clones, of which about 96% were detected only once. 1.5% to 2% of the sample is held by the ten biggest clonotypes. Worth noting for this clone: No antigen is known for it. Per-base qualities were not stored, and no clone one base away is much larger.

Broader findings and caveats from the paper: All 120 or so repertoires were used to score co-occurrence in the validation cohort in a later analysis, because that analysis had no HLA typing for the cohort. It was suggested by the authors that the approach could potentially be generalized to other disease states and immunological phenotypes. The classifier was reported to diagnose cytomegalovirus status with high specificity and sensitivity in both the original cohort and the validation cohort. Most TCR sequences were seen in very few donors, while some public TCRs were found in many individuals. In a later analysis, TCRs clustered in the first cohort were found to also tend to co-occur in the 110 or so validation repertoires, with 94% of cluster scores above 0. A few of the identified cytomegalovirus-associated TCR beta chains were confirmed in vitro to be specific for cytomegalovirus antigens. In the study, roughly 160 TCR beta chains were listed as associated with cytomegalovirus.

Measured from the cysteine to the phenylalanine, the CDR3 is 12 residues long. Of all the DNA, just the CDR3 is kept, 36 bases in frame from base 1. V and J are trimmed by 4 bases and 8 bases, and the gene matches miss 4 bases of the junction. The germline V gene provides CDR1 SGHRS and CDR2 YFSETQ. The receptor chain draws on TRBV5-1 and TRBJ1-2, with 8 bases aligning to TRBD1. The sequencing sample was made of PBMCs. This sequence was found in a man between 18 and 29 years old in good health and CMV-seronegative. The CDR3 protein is CASSQGADGYTF. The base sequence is TGCGCCAGCAGCCAGGGGGCTGACGGCTACACCTTC. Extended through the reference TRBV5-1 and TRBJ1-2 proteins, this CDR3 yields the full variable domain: KAGVTQTPRYLIKTRGQQVTLSCSPISGHRSVSWYQQTPGQGLQFLFEYFSETQRNKGNFPGRFSGRQFSNSRSEMNVSTLELGDSALYLCASSQGADGYTFGSGTRLTVV.